The entry below describes one T cell receptor beta chain. The antigen is undetermined. The data are from a study of T-cell reconstitution after alpha-beta-depleted transplantation in children. Study results and caveats: Expanded clones from the graft, numbering several hundred, reportedly supplied alpha-beta T cells about two months after transplant.

The germline V gene encodes CDR1 SGHTA and CDR2 FQGNSA. The CDR3 runs to 14 residues. Trimming removed 7 bases from V and 7 bases from J, with 19 bases in between. Unique molecular identifiers featured in how the TCRbeta library was prepared. TCRdb independently ran MiXCR on the PCR reads; one entry per CDR3 protein. The profile shows 800,000 to 1,000,000 distinct CDR3 sequences, less than 30% of them singletons. The input for sequencing was PBMCs, mostly from graft donor cells, taken 360 days after TCRalphabeta/CD19-depleted stem cell transplant. This receptor was identified in a boy in the first two years of life who had a stem cell transplant for SCID, so the T cells may come from the graft donor. The chain recombines TRBV7-2 with TRBJ2-5; perhaps D is TRBD1 or TRBD2 (6 bases each). CDR3 sequence reads: CASILQGGVGTQYF. In nucleotides, the CDR3 is TGTGCCAGCATCCTACAGGGCGGGGTGGGGACCCAGTACTTC.